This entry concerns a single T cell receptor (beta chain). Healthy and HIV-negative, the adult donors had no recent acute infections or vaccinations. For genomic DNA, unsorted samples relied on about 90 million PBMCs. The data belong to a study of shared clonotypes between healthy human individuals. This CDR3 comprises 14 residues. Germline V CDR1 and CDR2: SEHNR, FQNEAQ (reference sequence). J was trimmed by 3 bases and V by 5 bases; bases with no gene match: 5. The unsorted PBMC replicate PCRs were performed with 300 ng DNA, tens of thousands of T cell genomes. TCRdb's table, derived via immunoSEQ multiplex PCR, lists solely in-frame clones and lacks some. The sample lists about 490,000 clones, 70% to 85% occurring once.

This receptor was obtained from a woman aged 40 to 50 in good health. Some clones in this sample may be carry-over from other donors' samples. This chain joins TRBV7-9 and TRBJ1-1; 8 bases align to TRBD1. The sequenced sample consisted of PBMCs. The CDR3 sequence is CASSQGAQYTEAFF. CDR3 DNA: TGTGCCAGCAGCCAGGGGGCGCAGTACACTGAAGCTTTCTTT.